This TCR beta chain was observed in a study of shared clonotypes between healthy human individuals. Data came from immunoSEQ multiplex PCR; TCRdb stores just in-frame clones and leaves some out. This table has about 380,000 clones, just over 95% appearing once. Trimming took 0 bases from V and 3 from J; bases not matched to a gene: 4. The CDR3 is 17 amino acids. Germline-derived CDR1 and CDR2 are SGDLS and YYNGEE. The clonotype originates from a man aged 30 to 45 in good health. J is TRBJ2-1 and V is TRBV9; TRBD2 matches 12 bases. The sample consisted of memory CD8+ T cells sorted from blood. Regarding subset: CD45RO+ cells pooled with CCR7-negative TemRA cells. CDR3 DNA sequence: TGTGCCAGCAGCGTAGTGGCTAGCGGGAGGGTCTACAATGAGCAGTTCTTC. This codes for CASSVVASGRVYNEQFF.